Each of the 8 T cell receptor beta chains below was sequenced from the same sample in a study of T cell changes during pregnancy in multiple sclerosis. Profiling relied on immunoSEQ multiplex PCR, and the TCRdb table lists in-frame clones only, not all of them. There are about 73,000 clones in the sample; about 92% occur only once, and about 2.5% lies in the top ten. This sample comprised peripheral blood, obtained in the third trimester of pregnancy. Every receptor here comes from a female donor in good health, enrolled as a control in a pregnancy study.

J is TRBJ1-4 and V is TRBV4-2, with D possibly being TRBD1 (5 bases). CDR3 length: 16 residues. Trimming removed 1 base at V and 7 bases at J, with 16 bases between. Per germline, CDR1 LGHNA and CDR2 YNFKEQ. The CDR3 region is CASSQVGDSTTEKLFF. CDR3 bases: TGTGCCAGCAGCCAAGTAGGGGACTCTACGACTGAAAAACTGTTTTTT.

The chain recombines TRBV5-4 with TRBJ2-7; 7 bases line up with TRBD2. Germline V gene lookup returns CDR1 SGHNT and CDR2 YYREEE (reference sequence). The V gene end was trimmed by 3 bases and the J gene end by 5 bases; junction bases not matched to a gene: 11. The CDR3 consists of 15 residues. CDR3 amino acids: CASSSGGNLGDEQYF. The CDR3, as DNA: TGTGCCAGCAGCTCCGGGGGGAACCTGGGGGACGAGCAGTACTTC.

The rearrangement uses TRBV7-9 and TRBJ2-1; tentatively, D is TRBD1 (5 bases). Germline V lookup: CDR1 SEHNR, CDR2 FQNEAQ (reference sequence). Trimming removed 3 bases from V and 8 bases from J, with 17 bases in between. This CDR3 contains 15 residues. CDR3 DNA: TGTGCCAGCAGCTTGGGTGGGCAGGGTAATCATGAGCAGTTCTTC. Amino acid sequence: CASSLGGQGNHEQFF.

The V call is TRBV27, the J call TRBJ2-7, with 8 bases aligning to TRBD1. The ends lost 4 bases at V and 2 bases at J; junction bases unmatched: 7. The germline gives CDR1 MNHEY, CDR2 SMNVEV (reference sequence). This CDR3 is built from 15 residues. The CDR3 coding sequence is TGTGCCAGCAGTTCGACCGGGACAGGTACCTACGAGCAGTACTTC. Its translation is CASSSTGTGTYEQYF.

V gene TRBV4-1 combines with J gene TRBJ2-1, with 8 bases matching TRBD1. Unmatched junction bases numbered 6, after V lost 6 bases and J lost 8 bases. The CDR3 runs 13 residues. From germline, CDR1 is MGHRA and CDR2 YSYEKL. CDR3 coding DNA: TGCGCCAGCAGTCGGACAGGGAGGCATGAGCAGTTCTTC. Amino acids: CASSRTGRHEQFF.

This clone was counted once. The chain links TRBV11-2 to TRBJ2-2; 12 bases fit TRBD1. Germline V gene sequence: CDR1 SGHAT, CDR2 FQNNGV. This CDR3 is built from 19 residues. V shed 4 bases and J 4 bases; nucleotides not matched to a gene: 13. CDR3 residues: CASSWGGTGGAGGTGELFF. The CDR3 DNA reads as TGTGCCAGCAGCTGGGGGGGGACAGGGGGCGCGGGAGGCACCGGGGAGCTGTTTTTT.

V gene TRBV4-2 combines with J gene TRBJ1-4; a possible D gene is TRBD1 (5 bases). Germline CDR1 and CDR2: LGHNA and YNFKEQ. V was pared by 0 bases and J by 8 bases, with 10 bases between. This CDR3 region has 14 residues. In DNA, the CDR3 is TGTGCCAGCAGCCAAGAATGGCAGGGAGAAAAACTGTTTTTT. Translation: CASSQEWQGEKLFF.

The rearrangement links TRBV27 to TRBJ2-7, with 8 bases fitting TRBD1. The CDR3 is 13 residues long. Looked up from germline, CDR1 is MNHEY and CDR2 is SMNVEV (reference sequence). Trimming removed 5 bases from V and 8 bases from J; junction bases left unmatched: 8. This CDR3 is CASSRTGGGKQYF. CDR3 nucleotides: TGTGCCAGCAGTCGAACAGGGGGAGGAAAGCAGTACTTC.